The entry below gives a single T cell receptor beta chain sequence along with its context. This clone was picked up a small number of times. No antigen is known for it. Per-base qualities were not stored, and no clone one base away is much larger. These data belong to a study of Ad26.COV2.S vaccination and SARS-CoV-2 variants (dated by TCRdb to the early 2020s). Background for the entire study: Vaccine-arm donors came from COV1001, a multicentre, randomized, double-blind, placebo-controlled phase I-IIa trial of Ad26.COV2.S in healthy adults. Ad26.COV2.S was administered intramuscularly at a dose of 5x10^10 or 1x10^11 viral particles, either as one shot or as two shots given 56 days apart. The specificity and breadth of SARS-CoV-2-reactive T cell receptors after Ad26.COV2.S vaccination were assessed by TCRbeta repertoire sequencing. The TCR-sequenced set comprised approximately 32 samples: around 20 Ad26.COV2.S vaccine recipients, 5 placebo recipients and 8 SARS-CoV-2 convalescent individuals. Trial participants were randomized into five groups of five, in which low-dose or high-dose Ad26.COV2.S was given once or twice, or placebo was given on both occasions. Blinding of investigators to trial group allocation was maintained during experiments and outcome assessment. The study at large found these results: The study was not powered to compare responses between vaccine doses or regimens. After vaccination, substantial breadth of spike-specific CD8+ and CD4+ T cell responses was reported. According to the authors, total T cell responses may have been underestimated by the TCR breadth and depth analyses. Higher spike-specific TCR breadth was observed in Ad26.COV2.S recipients than in placebo recipients (P = 0.0014). Comparable non-spike TCR breadth was observed between vaccine and placebo recipients, consistent with only spike being contained in the vaccine.

The germline V gene (reference sequence) provides CDR1 MNHNY and CDR2 SVGAGI. The CDR3 has 17 amino acids, counting the end cysteine and phenylalanine. Just CDR3 DNA is preserved here, 51 bases in frame from base 1. The trim is 5 bases for V and 0 bases for J, with a gap of 19 bases between the germline ends. The immunoSEQ Assay was used to sequence TCRbeta CDR3 regions. After extraction, genomic DNA underwent amplification by bias-controlled multiplex PCR, followed by high-throughput sequencing. In the paper's pipeline: To quantify the absolute abundance of every unique TCRbeta CDR3 region, sequences were collapsed and filtered. T cell fraction was estimated by normalizing TCRbeta template counts to usable DNA, with usable DNA measured through amplification of reference genes found in all nucleated cells. Repertoire TCRs were annotated as SARS-CoV-2-specific by exact matching of V gene, CDR3 amino acid sequence and J gene to a known reactive TCR set. The reference SARS-CoV-2 TCR set was obtained from MIRA and was filtered for enrichment in COVID-19-positive ImmuneCODE repertoires, whereby public or cross-reactive TCRs were removed. Drawing on the MIRA antigens, annotated TCRs were analysed further at the level of specific ORF or position within ORF. Depth was the summed frequency of annotated unique rearrangements, while breadth was defined as annotated unique rearrangements over total unique productive rearrangements. Two-sided Wilcoxon rank-sum tests were used to compare TCR breadth between groups. TCRdb provides this immuneACCESS table in a form limited to in-frame rearrangements. Some clones are lacking; in checked studies, under half of them reflect an unresolved V gene, and why the rest are absent is not known. V, J and clone size are those of that table, while D and trimming were read from the DNA. Present in this sample are approximately 460,000 clones, about nine tenths of which were seen just once. The ten largest clonotypes hold 1.5% to 2% of the sample.

What this sample's treatment or condition label stands for: approximately 18 received Ad26.COV2.S at low or high dose, single or two shots; a few received placebo; per-sample allocation not given. For vaccine and placebo recipients, the sequenced repertoires came from samples collected on day 63 after the first injection. In Cohort 1b, roughly 26 adults aged 18-55 years were enrolled at a single site in Boston, USA, between 29 July and 7 August 2020. Ad26.COV2.S was a replication-incompetent adenovirus type 26 vector that expressed a prefusion-stabilized SARS-CoV-2 spike protein derived from the original Wuhan strain.

The clonotype was recovered from a person between 18 and 65 years old who received the Ad26.COV2.S COVID-19 vaccine or a placebo. Sequences were derived from peripheral blood, sampled in a trial of Ad26.COV2.S vaccine versus placebo. The chain is assembled from TRBV6-6 and TRBJ1-1; TRBD1 is perhaps the D gene, given 5 matching bases. The CDR3 amino acid sequence is: CASSPQGIGSMNTEAFF. In nucleotides, the sequence is TGTGCCAGCAGTCCCCAGGGAATCGGAAGTATGAACACTGAAGCTTTCTTT.